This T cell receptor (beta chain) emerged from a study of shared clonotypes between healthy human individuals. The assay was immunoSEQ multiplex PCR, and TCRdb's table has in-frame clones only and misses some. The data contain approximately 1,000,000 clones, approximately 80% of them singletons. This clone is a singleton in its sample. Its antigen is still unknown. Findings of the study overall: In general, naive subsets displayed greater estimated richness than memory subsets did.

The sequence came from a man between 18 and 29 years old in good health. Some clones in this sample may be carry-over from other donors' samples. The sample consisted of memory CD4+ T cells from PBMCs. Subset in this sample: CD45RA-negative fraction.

CDR3 bases: TGTGCCAGCAGCTTAGGGTTGGTTTCCTACAATGAGCAGTTCTTC. Its translation is CASSLGLVSYNEQFF. The V and J genes are TRBV11-3 and TRBJ2-1; D is unresolved. The CDR3 loop spans 15 amino acids. Germline values: CDR1 SGHNT, CDR2 YENEEA. The V end lost 1 base, the J end lost 1 base, and 8 bases lay between the germline ends.